This T cell receptor beta chain was sequenced during a study of identical twins. This clonotype was found a few times. Its antigen is undetermined. TCRdb analysed the 5' RACE reads with MiXCR anew, one entry per CDR3 protein. The sample records fewer than 250,000 distinct CDR3 sequences, roughly 7% being singletons. Unmatched junction bases numbered 14, after V lost 7 bases and J lost 1 base. Germline values: CDR1 MDHEN, CDR2 SYDVKM. The CDR3 sequence is 18 residues long. General study findings and limits: A cross-sectional statistical analysis, not follow-up of the same donors, supported the conclusions. Cord blood beta clonotypes present at high abundance carried fewer insertions; no such pattern appeared in memory repertoires.

This same sample was also part of a study on yellow fever vaccine responses in identical twins.

J is TRBJ2-7 and V is TRBV28, with 12 nucleotides matching TRBD1. The source is a woman in her late teens or twenties in good health. Sequencing was done on a sample of memory (CD45RO+) T cells sorted from blood. The CDR3 DNA is TGTGCCAGCAACCCAAGCTGGGACAGGGGGCAGGTTTCCTACGAGCAGTACTTC. This sequence encodes CASNPSWDRGQVSYEQYF.